These 23 T cell receptor beta chains were all obtained from the same sample, sequenced in a study of patients and donors after allogeneic stem cell transplantation. TCRdb recomputed calls from the RT-PCR reads with MiXCR, one row per CDR3 protein. The profile covers roughly 960,000 distinct CDR3 sequences, with more than 15% appearing a single time and about 6% taken by the ten largest. What was sequenced was blood, either unsorted or a sorted T cell fraction (not recorded which). These receptor sequences come from a human donor who was either an allogeneic HSCT recipient or a stem cell or donor lymphocyte infusion donor (not recorded which). It is not recorded whose cells these are; they may come from a transplant donor.

The J gene is TRBJ1-1, the V gene TRBV20-1, with D tentatively TRBD1 (5 bases). The CDR3 extends over 14 amino acids. Germline CDR1 DFQATT, CDR2 SNEGSKA (reference sequence). V gave up 0 bases and J gave up 6 bases, with 14 bases separating them. The CDR3 spells CSARDPTGVSEAFF. Written as DNA, the CDR3 is TGCAGTGCTAGAGATCCAACAGGCGTTTCTGAAGCTTTCTTT.

This clonotype was observed many times. The chain links TRBV12-3 or TRBV12-4 to TRBJ2-7; D possibly corresponds to TRBD1 (5 bases). The length of the CDR3 is 16 residues. V was cut by 5 bases and J by 1 base, with 18 bases left in between. The CDR3 reads CASSNEGHPWSYEQYF. DNA for the CDR3: TGTGCCAGCAGTAACGAAGGACACCCCTGGTCCTACGAGCAGTACTTC.

This clonotype was picked up a small number of times. The rearrangement uses TRBV29-1 and TRBJ2-5; TRBD1 matches at 9 bases. V trimming: 4 bases; J trimming: 5 bases; junction bases outside the gene matches: 20. The CDR3 contains 18 residues. CDR1 is SQVTM, CDR2 ANQGSEA, per germline. The CDR3 here is CSVGLRLAPGQGRETQYF. The CDR3 region has the DNA TGCAGCGTTGGCCTCCGTCTCGCGCCGGGACAGGGAAGGGAGACCCAGTACTTC.

This clonotype was seen only once. The genes are TRBV12-3 or TRBV12-4 and TRBJ2-5, with D tentatively TRBD2 (5 bases). The CDR3 loop spans 16 amino acids. The V gene lost 3 bases and the J gene lost 5 bases, with 19 bases spanning the gap. The CDR3 sequence: CASSFRGPLLRETQYF. DNA for the CDR3: TGTGCCAGCAGTTTCCGAGGGCCGCTGCTCCGGGAGACCCAGTACTTC.

The chain recombines TRBV7-2 with TRBJ2-5, with a tentative D call TRBD2 (5 bases). Germline V CDR1 and CDR2: SGHTA, FQGNSA. CDR3 length: 15 amino acids. V was trimmed by 5 bases and J by 7 bases, leaving 20 bases between them. CDR3 bases: TGTGCCAGCAGCGTCCGGGCCAACCACCGGGGGACCCAGTACTTC. Translating it yields CASSVRANHRGTQYF.

V is TRBV6-2 or TRBV6-3 and J is TRBJ1-5; D ambiguous. Between the trimmed V and J ends, which lost 1 base and 2 bases, there was a span of 6 bases. Germline V CDR1 and CDR2: MNHEY, SVGEGT. The CDR3 is 14 amino acids. The CDR3 here is CASSYLSGNQPQHF. The CDR3 nucleotides are TGTGCCAGCAGTTACTTGAGTGGCAATCAGCCCCAGCATTTT.

This clonotype was counted only a few times. V and J are TRBV6-1 and TRBJ2-3, with TRBD2 matching over 9 bases. V shed 7 bases and J 4 bases; nucleotides not matched to a gene: 6. The CDR3 consists of 14 residues. CDR1 and CDR2 (germline): MNHNS, SASEGT. DNA for the CDR3: TGTGCCAGCAAGAGCGGGGGGCCAGCAGATACGCAGTATTTT. It specifies CASKSGGPADTQYF.

The CDR3 sequence: CASSTGLRETQYF. The CDR3 coding sequence is TGTGCCAGCTCAACGGGGCTTAGAGAGACCCAGTACTTC. This chain links TRBV18 with TRBJ2-5; D may be TRBD1 or TRBD2 (5 bases each). V lost 5 bases, J lost 4 bases, and 11 bases lay in between. CDR1 and CDR2 from the germline V gene are KGHSH and LQKENI. This CDR3 has 13 amino acids.

This clonotype was seen more than once but under ten times. V gene TRBV5-1 combines with J gene TRBJ1-5, with 9 bases identical to TRBD1. This CDR3 has 15 residues. V shed 4 bases and J 3 bases; nucleotides not matched to a gene: 5. Germline values: CDR1 SGHRS, CDR2 YFSETQ. In DNA, the CDR3 is TGCGCCAGCAGCCCCGGGACAGGGAACAATCAGCCCCAGCATTTT. Translated, it gives CASSPGTGNNQPQHF.

The chain is built from TRBV18 and TRBJ2-1; TRBD2 agrees at 10 bases. The V segment lost 1 base and the J segment 8 bases; nucleotides outside the gene matches: 5. The CDR3 consists of 15 residues. CDR1 is KGHSH and CDR2 is LQKENI in the germline V gene. CDR3 in DNA: TGTGCCAGCTCACCACAAAGCGGGAGGGGCCATGAGCAGTTCTTC. Amino acid sequence: CASSPQSGRGHEQFF.

This chain connects TRBV6-1 to TRBJ1-1; D is uncertain. The CDR3 runs 16 residues. V lost 6 bases, J lost 1 base, and 18 bases lay in between. Germline V CDR1 and CDR2: MNHNS, SASEGT. CDR3 nucleotide sequence: TGTGCCAGCAGGGACGGGAATGCCCCAGGGAACACTGAAGCTTTCTTT. Translated: CASRDGNAPGNTEAFF.

The chain is built from TRBV12-3 or TRBV12-4 and TRBJ1-5; D may be TRBD1 (5 bases). Trimming stripped 5 bases from V and 7 bases from J, with 15 bases between. This CDR3 contains 14 residues. The CDR3 bases are TGTGCCAGCAGTCCTACAGGTTTCCCACAGCCCCAGCATTTT. It specifies CASSPTGFPQPQHF.

V is TRBV4-2 and J is TRBJ1-4; D not certain. Germline CDR1 is LGHNA and CDR2 is YNFKEQ. Trimming cost V 4 bases and J 4 bases, with 7 bases left between them. This CDR3 region has 13 residues. CDR3 DNA: TGTGCCAGCAGCCGGAACGGTAATGAAAAACTGTTTTTT. Its protein is CASSRNGNEKLFF.

This clonotype was counted between two and nine times. V gene TRBV24-1 combines with J gene TRBJ1-1; D is perhaps TRBD1 (5 bases). V was cut by 2 bases and J by 1 base, with 13 bases left in between. Germline V gene data show CDR1 as KGHDR and CDR2 as SFDVKD. The CDR3 is 16 amino acids. CDR3 amino acids: CATSDSRMGGNTEAFF. DNA for the CDR3: TGTGCCACCAGTGATTCCCGAATGGGGGGGAACACTGAAGCTTTCTTT.

Many counts were recorded for this clonotype. V is TRBV6-1 and J is TRBJ1-1; D remains ambiguous. CDR1 is MNHNS and CDR2 is SASEGT in the germline V gene. The CDR3 runs 13 residues. V was cut by 6 bases and J by 7 bases, with 15 bases left in between. CDR3 sequence (DNA): TGTGCCAGCAGACCCGCGGGGTTTGATGAAGCTTTCTTT. The encoded protein is CASRPAGFDEAFF.

This clonotype was counted a few times. The chain is built from TRBV5-1 and TRBJ2-1, with 15 bases fitting TRBD2. CDR1 and CDR2 from the germline V gene are SGHRS and YFSETQ. With V trimmed by 4 bases and J by 8 bases, 4 bases remained unmatched. The CDR3 sequence is 15 residues long. This CDR3 reads CASSTRTSGGDEQFF. The CDR3, as DNA: TGCGCCAGCAGCACGAGGACTAGCGGGGGGGATGAGCAGTTCTTC.

The sample holds a few counts of this clonotype. The J gene is TRBJ2-1, the V gene TRBV12-3 or TRBV12-4; D might be TRBD2 (7 bases). The CDR3 loop spans 14 amino acids. Trimming took 5 bases from V and 6 from J, leaving 14 bases between them. CDR3 region: CASSMGGPINEQFF. DNA for the CDR3: TGTGCCAGCAGTATGGGGGGGCCCATCAATGAGCAGTTCTTC.

This clonotype was seen more than once but under ten times. The chain links TRBV5-1 to TRBJ2-3; D uncertain. Germline lookup yields CDR1 SGHRS and CDR2 YFSETQ. The V end was cut by 5 bases, the J end by 4 bases, with 8 bases between. CDR3 length: 12 amino acids. In nucleotides, the CDR3 is TGCGCCAGCAGGGAGATGGCAGATACGCAGTATTTT. It translates to CASREMADTQYF.

In its sample, this clonotype was seen many times. The gene calls are TRBV12-3 or TRBV12-4 and TRBJ1-6; TRBD1 matches 8 bases. This CDR3 region has 14 residues. V gave up 6 bases and J gave up 6 bases; unmatched junction bases: 4. Written as DNA, the CDR3 is TGTGCCAGCAGCCCGGACAGGGCTAATTCACCCCTCCACTTT. Amino acids: CASSPDRANSPLHF.

The CDR3 coding sequence is TGCGCCAGCAGCCTCCAGACGATATTATTGGGACCACGCTCCTACGAGCAGTACTTC. Its protein product is CASSLQTILLGPRSYEQYF. V is TRBV4-1 and J is TRBJ2-7; tentatively, D is TRBD1 or TRBD2 (5 bases each). Germline lookup yields CDR1 MGHRA and CDR2 YSYEKL. V was shortened by 4 bases and J by 0 bases, with 25 bases between the two germline ends. This CDR3 comprises 19 residues.

This clonotype was seen ten or more times. The V gene is TRBV15, the J gene TRBJ1-2; D not resolved. V lost 0 bases to trimming and J lost 4 bases, with 3 bases between them. The CDR3 is 12 amino acids. CDR1 LNHNV and CDR2 YYDKDF come from the germline V gene (reference sequence). DNA for the CDR3: TGTGCCACCAGCAGAGACAGCTATGGCTACACCTTC. Residues: CATSRDSYGYTF.

The chain links TRBV20-1 to TRBJ2-3, with D hard to call. Trimming shortened V by 5 bases and J by 0 bases, and 12 bases separated the two germline ends. CDR1 DFQATT and CDR2 SNEGSKA come from the germline V gene (reference sequence). This CDR3 contains 14 residues. The CDR3 is CSALDSSSTDTQYF. CDR3 sequence (DNA): TGCAGTGCTCTCGACTCTTCTAGCACAGATACGCAGTATTTT.

This clonotype showed up just a few times. The rearrangement joins TRBV13 to TRBJ2-2, with 7 bases that match TRBD1. Germline CDR1 is PRHDT and CDR2 is FYEKMQ (reference sequence). The CDR3 has 14 residues. Germline trimming cut 3 bases from V and 7 bases from J; bases unmatched to any gene: 5. The DNA of the CDR3 is TGTGCCAGCAGCTTGGGACAGCGCGGCGGGGAGCTGTTTTTT. It encodes CASSLGQRGGELFF.